This T cell receptor (beta chain) was captured by sequencing in a study of beta chain features in type 1 diabetes. Study details: In age, gender and cell yields, patients were similar to healthy donors.

The V gene's germline CDR1 is GTSNPN and CDR2 SVGIG (reference sequence). V lost 2 bases and J lost 8; bases outside the gene matches: 8. This CDR3 is 13 amino acids long. All of the isolated RNA was reverse transcribed, so expressed TCRB transcripts were sequenced. TCRdb keeps only in-frame clones here, not all; method: immunoSEQ multiplex PCR. In the table there are under 250,000 clones, about 15% of which are singletons. To note about this clone: Its specificity is not known.

Whole-study results and caveats: Type 1 diabetes patients had moderately but significantly shorter TCRB CDR3s in all four CD4+ subsets. VDJ junctions in type 1 diabetes patients carried more deletions and fewer insertions.

The TCR comes from a man aged 25-45 years with type 1 diabetes. The specimen was naive CD4+ T cells from blood. The chain carries TRBV30 and TRBJ1-2, with 7 bases aligning to TRBD1. The DNA for the CDR3 is TGTGCCTGGAGTAAACAGGGGTCGATCGGCTACACCTTC. Translated: CAWSKQGSIGYTF. Drawing the rest from reference TRBV30 and TRBJ1-2, the complete variable domain is SQTIHQWPATLVQPVGSPLSLECTVEGTSNPNLYWYRQAAGRGLQLLFYSVGIGQISSEVPQNLSASRPQDRQFILSSKKLLLSDSGFYLCAWSKQGSIGYTFGSGTRLTVV.